This entry concerns a single TCR beta chain. Its antigen is not identified. The authors reverse transcribed about 0.45 to 1 ug RNA with random hexamers. TCRdb ran MiXCR on the immunoSEQ multiplex PCR reads and lists one entry per CDR3 protein. Among 160,000 or so distinct CDR3 sequences, 85% to 95% were seen once, and the ten largest hold 0.16%. Germline lookup yields CDR1 SQVTM and CDR2 ANQGSEA. CDR3 length: 12 amino acids. Between the trimmed V and J ends, which lost 6 bases and 3 bases, there was a span of 9 bases. This record comes from a study of CD8 T cells in Susac syndrome. Study summary: Of the sequenced Susac syndrome patients, five or six had active disease and eight were in remission. There were Susac syndrome patients who were therapy-naive at blood draw, others on corticosteroids, and others on intravenous immunoglobulin alone. Overall study findings and caveats: There was no clonal expansion in the CD4+ T cell repertoires of Susac syndrome.

This receptor was identified in a human donor with Susac syndrome. Specimen: CD4+ T cells from PBMCs. V is TRBV29-1 and J is TRBJ1-3, with D hard to call. CDR3 coding DNA: TGCAGCGTGGGCGCTGATGGAAACACCATATATTTT. The encoded protein is CSVGADGNTIYF.